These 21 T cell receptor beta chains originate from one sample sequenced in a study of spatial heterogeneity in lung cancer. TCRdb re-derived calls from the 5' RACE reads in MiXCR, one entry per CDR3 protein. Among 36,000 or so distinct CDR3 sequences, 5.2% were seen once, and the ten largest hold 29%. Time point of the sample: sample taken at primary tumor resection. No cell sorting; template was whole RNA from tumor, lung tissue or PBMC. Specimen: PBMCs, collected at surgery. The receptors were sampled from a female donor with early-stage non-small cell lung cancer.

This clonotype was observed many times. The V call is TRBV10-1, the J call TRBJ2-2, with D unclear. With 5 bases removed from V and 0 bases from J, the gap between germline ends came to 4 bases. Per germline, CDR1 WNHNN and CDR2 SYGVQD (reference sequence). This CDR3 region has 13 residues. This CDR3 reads CASSTPNTGELFF. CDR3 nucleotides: TGCGCCAGCAGTACTCCGAACACCGGGGAGCTGTTTTTT.

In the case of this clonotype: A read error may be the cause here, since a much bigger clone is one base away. CDR3 sequence: CASSQDWADTKNIQYF. The DNA of the CDR3 is TGCGCCAGCAGCCAAGATTGGGCAGATACCAAAAACATTCAGTACTTC. The V call is TRBV4-3, the J call TRBJ2-4; D remains unclear. Deletions cut 0 bases from V and 2 bases from J, with 11 bases between. CDR1 and CDR2 (germline): LGHNA, YSLEER. The CDR3 contains 16 residues.

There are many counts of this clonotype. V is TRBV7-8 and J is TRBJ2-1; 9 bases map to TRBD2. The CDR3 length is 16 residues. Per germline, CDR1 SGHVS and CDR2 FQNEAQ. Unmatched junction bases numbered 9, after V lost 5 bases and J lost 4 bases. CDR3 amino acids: CASSLIPTSGYNEQFF. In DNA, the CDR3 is TGTGCCAGCAGCCTAATACCGACTAGCGGTTACAATGAGCAGTTCTTC.

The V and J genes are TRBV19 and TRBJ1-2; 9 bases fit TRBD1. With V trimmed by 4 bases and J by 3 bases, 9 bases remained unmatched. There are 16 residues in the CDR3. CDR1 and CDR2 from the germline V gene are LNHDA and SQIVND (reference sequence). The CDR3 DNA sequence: TGTGCCAGTAGTACGACTCTACAGGGGGCTGACTATGGCTACACCTTC. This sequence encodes CASSTTLQGADYGYTF. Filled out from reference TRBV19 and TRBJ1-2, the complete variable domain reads DGGITQSPKYLFRKEGQNVTLSCEQNLNHDAMYWYRQDPGQGLRLIYYSQIVNDFQKGDIAEGYSVSREKKESFPLTVTSAQKNPTAFYLCASSTTLQGADYGYTFGSGTRLTVV.

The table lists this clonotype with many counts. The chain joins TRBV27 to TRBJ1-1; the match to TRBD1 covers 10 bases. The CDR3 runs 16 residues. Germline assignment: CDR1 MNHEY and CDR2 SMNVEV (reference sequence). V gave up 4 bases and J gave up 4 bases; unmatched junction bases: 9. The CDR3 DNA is TGTGCCAGCAGTTCCCCCCGGGACAGGGGAATCACTGAAGCTTTCTTT. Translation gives CASSSPRDRGITEAFF.

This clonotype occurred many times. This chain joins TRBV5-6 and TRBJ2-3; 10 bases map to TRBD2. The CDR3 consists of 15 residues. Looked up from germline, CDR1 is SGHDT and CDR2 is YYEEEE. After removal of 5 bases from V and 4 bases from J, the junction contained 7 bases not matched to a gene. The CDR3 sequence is CASRVASGGSDTQYF. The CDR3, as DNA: TGTGCCAGCAGGGTCGCTAGCGGGGGTTCAGATACGCAGTATTTT.

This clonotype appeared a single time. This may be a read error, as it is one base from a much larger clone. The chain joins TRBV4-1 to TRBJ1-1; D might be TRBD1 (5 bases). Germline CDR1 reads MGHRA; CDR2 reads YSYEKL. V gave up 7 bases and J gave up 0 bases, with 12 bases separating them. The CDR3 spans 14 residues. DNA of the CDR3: TGCGCCAGCATCCGCGGGGGTTTGAACACTGAAGCTTTCTTT. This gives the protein CASIRGGLNTEAFF.

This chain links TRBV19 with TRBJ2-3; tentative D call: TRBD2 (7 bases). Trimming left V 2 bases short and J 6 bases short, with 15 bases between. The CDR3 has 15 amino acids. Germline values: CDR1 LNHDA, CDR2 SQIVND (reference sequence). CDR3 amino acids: CASSIHRGAGDTQYF. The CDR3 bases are TGTGCCAGTAGTATACACCGGGGGGCTGGGGATACGCAGTATTTT.

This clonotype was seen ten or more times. CDR3 sequence reads: CASSGGTGVYEQYF. Here the CDR3 DNA reads TGTGCCAGCAGTGGTGGGACAGGGGTCTACGAGCAGTACTTC. The chain has TRBV2 and TRBJ2-7; 10 bases line up with TRBD1. The germline CDR1 and CDR2 sequences are SNHLY and FYNNEI. J lost 3 bases, V lost 4 bases, and 3 bases had no gene match. The CDR3 extends over 14 amino acids. Full variable domain (remainder filled in from reference TRBV2 and TRBJ2-7): EPEVTQTPSHQVTQMGQEVILRCVPISNHLYFYWYRQILGQKVEFLVSFYNNEISEKSEIFDDQFSVERPDGSNFTLKIRSTKLEDSAMYFCASSGGTGVYEQYFGPGTRLTVT.

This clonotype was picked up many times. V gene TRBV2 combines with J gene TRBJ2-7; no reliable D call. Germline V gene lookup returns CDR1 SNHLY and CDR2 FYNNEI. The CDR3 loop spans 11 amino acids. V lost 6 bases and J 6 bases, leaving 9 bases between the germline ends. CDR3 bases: TGTGCCAGCAGCCCCCCGGGCGAGCAGTACTTC. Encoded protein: CASSPPGEQYF.

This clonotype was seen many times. CDR3 sequence reads: CASSPLPLGANVLTF. In DNA, the CDR3 is TGTGCCAGCAGTCCGCTTCCTCTCGGGGCCAACGTCCTGACTTTC. The chain recombines TRBV12-3 or TRBV12-4 with TRBJ2-6, with unresolved D. Trimming removed 5 bases at V and 4 bases at J, with 12 bases between. CDR3 length: 15 amino acids.

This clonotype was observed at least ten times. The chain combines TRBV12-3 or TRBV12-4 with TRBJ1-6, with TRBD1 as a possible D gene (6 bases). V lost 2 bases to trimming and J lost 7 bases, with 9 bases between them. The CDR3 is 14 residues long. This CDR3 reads CASSLTGTNSPLHF. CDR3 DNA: TGTGCCAGCAGTTTAACAGGGACCAATTCACCCCTCCACTTT.

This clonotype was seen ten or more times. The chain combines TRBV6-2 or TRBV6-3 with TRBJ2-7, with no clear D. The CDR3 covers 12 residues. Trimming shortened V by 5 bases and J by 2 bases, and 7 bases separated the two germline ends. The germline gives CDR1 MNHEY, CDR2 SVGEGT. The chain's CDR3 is CASSAYTYEQYF. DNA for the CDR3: TGTGCCAGCAGTGCGTACACCTACGAGCAGTACTTC.

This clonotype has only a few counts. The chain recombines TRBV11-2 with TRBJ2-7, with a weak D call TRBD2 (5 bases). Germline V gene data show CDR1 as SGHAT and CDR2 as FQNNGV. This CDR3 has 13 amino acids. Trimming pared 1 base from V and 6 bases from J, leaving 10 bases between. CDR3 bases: TGTGCCAGCAGCTTAGGCGGGTCCGGCGAGCAGTACTTC. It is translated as CASSLGGSGEQYF.

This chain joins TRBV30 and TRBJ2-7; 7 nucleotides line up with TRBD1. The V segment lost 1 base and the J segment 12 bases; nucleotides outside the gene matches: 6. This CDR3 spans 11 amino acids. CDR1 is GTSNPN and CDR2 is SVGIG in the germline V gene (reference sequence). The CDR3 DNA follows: TGTGCCTGGAGTGCAAGGGGGCGGTTGTACTTC. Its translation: CAWSARGRLYF.

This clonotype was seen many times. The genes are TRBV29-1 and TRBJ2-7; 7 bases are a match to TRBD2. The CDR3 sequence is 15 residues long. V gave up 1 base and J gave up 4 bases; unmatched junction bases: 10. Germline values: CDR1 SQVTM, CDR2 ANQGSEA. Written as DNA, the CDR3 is TGCAGCGTTGAAGCCTTTTGGGGGGGTCTATACGAGCAGTACTTC. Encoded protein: CSVEAFWGGLYEQYF.

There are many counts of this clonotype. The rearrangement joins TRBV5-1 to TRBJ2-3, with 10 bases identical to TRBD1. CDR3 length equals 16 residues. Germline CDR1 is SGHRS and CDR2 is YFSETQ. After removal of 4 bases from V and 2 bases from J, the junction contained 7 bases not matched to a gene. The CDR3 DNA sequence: TGCGCCAGCAGCAAGGGACAGGGGTTGGCCACAGATACGCAGTATTTT. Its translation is CASSKGQGLATDTQYF. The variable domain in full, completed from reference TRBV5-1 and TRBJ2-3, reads KAGVTQTPRYLIKTRGQQVTLSCSPISGHRSVSWYQQTPGQGLQFLFEYFSETQRNKGNFPGRFSGRQFSNSRSEMNVSTLELGDSALYLCASSKGQGLATDTQYFGPGTRLTVL.

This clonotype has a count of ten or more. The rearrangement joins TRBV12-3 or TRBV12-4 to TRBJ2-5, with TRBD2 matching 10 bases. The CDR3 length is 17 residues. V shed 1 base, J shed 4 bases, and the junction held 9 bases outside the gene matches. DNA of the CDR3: TGTGCCAGCAGTTTAGTCCTAGAAGCGGGGGGGCCAGAGACCCAGTACTTC. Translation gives CASSLVLEAGGPETQYF.

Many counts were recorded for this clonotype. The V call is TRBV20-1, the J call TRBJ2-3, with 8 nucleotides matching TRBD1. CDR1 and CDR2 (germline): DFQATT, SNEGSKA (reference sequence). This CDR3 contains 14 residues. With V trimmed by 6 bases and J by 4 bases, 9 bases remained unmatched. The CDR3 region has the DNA TGCAGTGCCAGCAGGACAGGGAGTGCAGATACGCAGTATTTT. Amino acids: CSASRTGSADTQYF.

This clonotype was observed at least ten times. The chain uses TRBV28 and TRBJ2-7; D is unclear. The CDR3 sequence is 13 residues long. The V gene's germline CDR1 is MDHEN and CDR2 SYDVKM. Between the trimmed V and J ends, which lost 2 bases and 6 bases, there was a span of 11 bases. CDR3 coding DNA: TGTGCCAGCAGTTTAGGGGAACTGGTCGAGCAGTACTTC. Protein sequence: CASSLGELVEQYF.

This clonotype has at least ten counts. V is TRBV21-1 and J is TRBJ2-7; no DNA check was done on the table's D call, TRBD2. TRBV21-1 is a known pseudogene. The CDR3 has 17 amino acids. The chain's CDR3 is CASSAPGLAGGPGEQYF. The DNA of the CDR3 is TGTGCCAGCAGCGCCCCGGGACTAGCGGGGGGCCCGGGCGAGCAGTACTTC.